A selection of T cell receptor beta chains follows, all from one sample in a study of naive and memory T cell subsets. TCRdb reprocessed the UMI-ligation and nested PCR reads with MiXCR, giving one entry per CDR3 protein. The sample carries around 40,000 distinct CDR3 sequences, roughly 13% recorded once. Input material: effector memory CD4+ T cells from blood. The receptors were sampled from a human donor in good health. Each CDR3 is given with its conserved first and last residue. Fields, in order: clone size, V gene, J gene, D gene, CDR3 DNA, CDR3 protein. The D gene is left open where the match is weak. Clone size is given for some rows only: seen once, a few or many times, or a class if the clone is expanded.

abundance: many; v_gene: TRBV19; j_gene: TRBJ2-1; d_gene: TRBD2; CDR3nt: TGTGCCAGTAAATTGGCGGGAGGAAGGGATGAGCAGTTCTTC; CDR3aa: CASKLAGGRDEQFF
abundance: medium-sized; v_gene: TRBV2; j_gene: TRBJ2-3; d_gene: TRBD2; CDR3nt: TGTGCCAGCAGTCGAAGACTAGCGCTTGGCACAGATACGCAGTATTTT; CDR3aa: CASSRRLALGTDTQYF
abundance: few; v_gene: TRBV28; j_gene: TRBJ2-1; d_gene: TRBD2; CDR3nt: TGTGCCAGCAGTTTAGCGGGAGTGAACGATGAGCAGTTCTTC; CDR3aa: CASSLAGVNDEQFF
abundance: .; v_gene: TRBV18; j_gene: TRBJ2-1; d_gene: .; CDR3nt: TGTGCCAGCTCACCGGGGCGAGTTGGAGTCGATGAGCAGTTCTTC; CDR3aa: CASSPGRVGVDEQFF
abundance: many; v_gene: TRBV5-1; j_gene: TRBJ2-5; d_gene: TRBD2; CDR3nt: TGCGCCAGCAGCCCATCCATACTAGCGGGAGGTAGGGAGACCCAGTACTTC; CDR3aa: CASSPSILAGGRETQYF
abundance: medium-sized; v_gene: TRBV5-4; j_gene: TRBJ2-6; d_gene: .; CDR3nt: TGTGCCAGCAGCTTGGGGGTCTCTGGGGCCAACGTCCTGACTTTC; CDR3aa: CASSLGVSGANVLTF
abundance: few; v_gene: TRBV20-1; j_gene: TRBJ2-7; d_gene: .; CDR3nt: TGCAGTGCTCGCAGGGGGGCCTACGAGCAGTACTTC; CDR3aa: CSARRGAYEQYF
abundance: .; v_gene: TRBV11-3; j_gene: TRBJ1-1; d_gene: .; CDR3nt: TGTGCCAGCAGCTTAGGAGCAGGGCGGAACACTGAAGCTTTCTTT; CDR3aa: CASSLGAGRNTEAFF
abundance: few; v_gene: TRBV29-1; j_gene: TRBJ1-3; d_gene: .; CDR3nt: TGCAGCGTTCAAGGGAATTGGCAGGACTCTGGAAACACCATATATTTT; CDR3aa: CSVQGNWQDSGNTIYF
abundance: .; v_gene: TRBV7-6; j_gene: TRBJ2-7; d_gene: TRBD1; CDR3nt: TGTGCCAGCAGCCGGGACAGAACCTACGAGCAGTACTTC; CDR3aa: CASSRDRTYEQYF
abundance: many; v_gene: TRBV6-1; j_gene: TRBJ2-3; d_gene: TRBD1; CDR3nt: TGTGCCTCCAGGGACAGATTCACAGATACGCAGTATTTT; CDR3aa: CASRDRFTDTQYF
abundance: .; v_gene: TRBV3-1; j_gene: TRBJ1-3; d_gene: .; CDR3nt: TGTGCCAGCAGTACCGGAAGGAGAAACACCATATATTTT; CDR3aa: CASSTGRRNTIYF
abundance: few; v_gene: TRBV27; j_gene: TRBJ2-2; d_gene: .; CDR3nt: TGTGCCAGCAGTTTATGGGGGTGGGAACTCGGGGAGCTGTTTTTT; CDR3aa: CASSLWGWELGELFF
abundance: many; v_gene: TRBV28; j_gene: TRBJ2-7; d_gene: .; CDR3nt: TGTGCCAGCAGTCCCGGACAGTTGGGGCAGTACTTC; CDR3aa: CASSPGQLGQYF
abundance: few; v_gene: TRBV20-1; j_gene: TRBJ2-7; d_gene: .; CDR3nt: TGCAGTGCTAGAGTTGCGGGGAGCTCCTACGAGCAGTACTTC; CDR3aa: CSARVAGSSYEQYF
abundance: few; v_gene: TRBV11-2; j_gene: TRBJ2-7; d_gene: TRBD1; CDR3nt: TGTGCCAGCAGCTTAGATAGGTGGGCAGGGGGTGACTACGAGCAGTACTTC; CDR3aa: CASSLDRWAGGDYEQYF
abundance: few; v_gene: TRBV7-9; j_gene: TRBJ2-1; d_gene: TRBD1; CDR3nt: TGTGCCAGCAGCTGGACAGGGAAGGACAATGAGCAGTTCTTC; CDR3aa: CASSWTGKDNEQFF
abundance: few; v_gene: TRBV30; j_gene: TRBJ2-2; d_gene: .; CDR3nt: TGTGCCTGGAGTGTACGAGGGGTAGGGACCGGGGAGCTGTTTTTT; CDR3aa: CAWSVRGVGTGELFF
abundance: once; v_gene: TRBV7-9; j_gene: TRBJ2-2; d_gene: .; CDR3nt: TGTGCCAGAAGATCGGGGAATAGACTGAAAACCGGGGAGCTGTTTTTT; CDR3aa: CARRSGNRLKTGELFF
abundance: many; v_gene: TRBV7-2; j_gene: TRBJ2-5; d_gene: TRBD2; CDR3nt: TGTGCCAGCAGCTTCAGACCGGGACTAGCGGCACAAGAGACCCAGTACTTC; CDR3aa: CASSFRPGLAAQETQYF
abundance: .; v_gene: TRBV5-1; j_gene: TRBJ2-5; d_gene: TRBD2; CDR3nt: TGCGCCAGCAGCACGGGACTAGCGGGGCAAGAGACCCAGTACTTC; CDR3aa: CASSTGLAGQETQYF
abundance: many; v_gene: TRBV20-1; j_gene: TRBJ2-3; d_gene: .; CDR3nt: TGCAGTGCTATATGGCGGACTGGCACAGATACGCAGTATTTT; CDR3aa: CSAIWRTGTDTQYF
abundance: few; v_gene: TRBV5-1; j_gene: TRBJ2-1; d_gene: TRBD2; CDR3nt: TGCGCCAGCAGCTCGGGAGGGCTTGTCGTCAATGAGCAGTTCTTC; CDR3aa: CASSSGGLVVNEQFF
abundance: .; v_gene: TRBV7-2; j_gene: TRBJ1-1; d_gene: .; CDR3nt: TGTGCCAGCAGCTTACGTCACAGCACGGGGACGATGAACACTGAAGCTTTCTTT; CDR3aa: CASSLRHSTGTMNTEAFF
abundance: many; v_gene: TRBV20-1; j_gene: TRBJ2-1; d_gene: TRBD2; CDR3nt: TGCAGTGCTAGTACCTCCGCGGGAGTGTTTGAGCAGTTCTTC; CDR3aa: CSASTSAGVFEQFF
abundance: many; v_gene: TRBV29-1; j_gene: TRBJ2-2; d_gene: .; CDR3nt: TGCAGCGTTGACTTGAGGAACACCGGGGAGCTGTTTTTT; CDR3aa: CSVDLRNTGELFF
abundance: few; v_gene: TRBV7-2; j_gene: TRBJ2-5; d_gene: TRBD1; CDR3nt: TGTGCCAGCAGCTTAGCTGGGGACAGGGGACGGGAGACCCAGTACTTC; CDR3aa: CASSLAGDRGRETQYF
abundance: few; v_gene: TRBV20-1; j_gene: TRBJ2-2; d_gene: .; CDR3nt: TGCAGTGCTAGGGCTGACAAGGTGCTAGGCGGGGAGCTGTTTTTT; CDR3aa: CSARADKVLGGELFF